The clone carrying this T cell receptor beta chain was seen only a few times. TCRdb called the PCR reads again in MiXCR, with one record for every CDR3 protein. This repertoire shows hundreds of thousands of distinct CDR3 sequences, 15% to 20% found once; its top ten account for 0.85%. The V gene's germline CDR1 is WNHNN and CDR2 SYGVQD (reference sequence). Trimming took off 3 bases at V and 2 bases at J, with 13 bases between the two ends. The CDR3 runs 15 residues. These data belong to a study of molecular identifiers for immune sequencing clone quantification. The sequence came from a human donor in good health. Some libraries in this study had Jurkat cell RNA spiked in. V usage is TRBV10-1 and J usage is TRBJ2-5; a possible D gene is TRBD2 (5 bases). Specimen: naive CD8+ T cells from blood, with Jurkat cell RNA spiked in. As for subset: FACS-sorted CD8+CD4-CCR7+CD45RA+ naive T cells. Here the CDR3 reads CASSDPAVGQETQYF. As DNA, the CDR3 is TGCGCCAGCAGTGATCCAGCGGTGGGACAAGAGACCCAGTACTTC.